This is a list of T cell receptor beta chains from one sample in a study of PD-L1 blockade in urothelial cancer. Produced via immunoSEQ multiplex PCR; TCRdb's table is partial and in-frame only. The table records some 35,000 clones, about a third of them present only once. This specimen was tumor tissue, taken before atezolizumab (anti-PD-L1) treatment. All receptors derive from a man between 60 and 75 years old with urothelial cancer. Each CDR3 is given with its conserved first and last residue. D genes are given only for firm matches. Size is stated for part of the rows, as once, few or many counts, or as a class when the clone is expanded.

clone_size	d_call	v_call	j_call	cdr3_nt	cdr3_aa
-	-	TRBV15	TRBJ1-6	TGTGCCACCAGCAGGCCCCTTTTGGGCTCACCCCTCCACTTT	CATSRPLLGSPLHF
-	-	TRBV11-3	TRBJ1-2	TGTGCCAGCAGCCCGGGCAGTGTGGGACCTTATGGCTACACCTTC	CASSPGSVGPYGYTF
-	-	TRBV6-8	TRBJ2-7	TGTGCCAGCAGTTATGTGGGAGGACCCTACGAGCAGTACTTC	CASSYVGGPYEQYF
many	TRBD2	TRBV28	TRBJ2-1	TGTGCCAGCATCGAGACGAGCGGGAGGAGCGGGAATGAGCAGTTCTTC	CASIETSGRSGNEQFF
-	-	TRBV19	TRBJ1-6	TGTGCCAGTAGTATATCCGCAGGGCCTGGTTCACCCCTCCACTTT	CASSISAGPGSPLHF
-	-	TRBV28	TRBJ1-3	TGTGCCAGCAGTGCTACGAGGGTTACTGGAAACACCATATATTTT	CASSATRVTGNTIYF
-	-	TRBV28	TRBJ2-6	TGTGCCAGCAGTGCGGGCGCCAGGGCTGGGGCCAACGTCCTGACTTTC	CASSAGARAGANVLTF
-	-	TRBV28	TRBJ1-1	TGTGCCAGCACGGAGGGGAATACTGAAGCTTTCTTT	CASTEGNTEAFF
once	TRBD2	TRBV25-1	TRBJ2-7	TGTGCCACCACTAGCGGGGTCCCTCGCGAGCAGTACTTC	CATTSGVPREQYF
-	TRBD1	TRBV11-3	TRBJ1-1	TGTGCCAGCAGCTATGGACAGGCCTTGTTCATGAACACTGAAGCTTTCTTT	CASSYGQALFMNTEAFF